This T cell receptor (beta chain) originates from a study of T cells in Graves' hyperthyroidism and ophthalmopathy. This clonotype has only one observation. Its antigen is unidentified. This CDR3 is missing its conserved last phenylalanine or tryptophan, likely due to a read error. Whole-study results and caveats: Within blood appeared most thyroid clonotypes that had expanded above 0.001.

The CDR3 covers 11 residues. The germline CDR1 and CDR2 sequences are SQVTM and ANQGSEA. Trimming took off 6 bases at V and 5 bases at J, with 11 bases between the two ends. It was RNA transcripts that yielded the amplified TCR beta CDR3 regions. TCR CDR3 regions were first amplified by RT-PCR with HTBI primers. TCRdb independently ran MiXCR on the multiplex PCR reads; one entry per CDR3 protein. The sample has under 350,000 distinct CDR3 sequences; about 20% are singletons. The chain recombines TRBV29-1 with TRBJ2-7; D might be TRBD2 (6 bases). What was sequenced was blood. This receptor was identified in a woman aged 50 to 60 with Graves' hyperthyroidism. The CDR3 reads CSVSEGNEQYL. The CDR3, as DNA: TGCAGCGTCTCGGAGGGGAACGAGCAGTACCTC.